The rows below give T cell receptor beta chains drawn from one sample of a study of cytomegalovirus exposure and HLA in healthy donors. Libraries were prepared by immunoSEQ multiplex PCR; TCRdb keeps only in-frame clonotypes and omits some of them. The data hold 90,000 to 120,000 clones, with 82% observed a single time. Sequenced material: PBMCs. The receptors derive from a man aged 25 to 45 in good health and CMV-seropositive. Both conserved end residues are part of each CDR3. D genes are given only for firm matches. Size tells how often a clone was seen (once, few, many) or the class of an expanded clone, and some rows leave it out.

-	TRBJ1-6	TRBV19	-	TGTGCCAGTAGTATAGACCCCAGGGCCGGCTCACCCCTCCACTTT	CASSIDPRAGSPLHF
-	TRBJ1-4	TRBV7-9	TRBD1	TGTTCCAGCACCCTAGGAGGGGGCACTAATGAAAAACTGTTTTTT	CSSTLGGGTNEKLFF
-	TRBJ2-7	TRBV6-5	-	TGTGCCAGCACGGTATCGACAGGTTCCTACGAGCAGTACTTC	CASTVSTGSYEQYF
-	TRBJ2-4	TRBV7-2	-	TGTGCCAGCAGCCTAATAAACATTCAGTACTTC	CASSLINIQYF
few	TRBJ2-7	TRBV7-2	TRBD2	TGTGCCAGCAGCTTGACTAGCGGGGGCTCCTACGAGCAGTACTTC	CASSLTSGGSYEQYF
once	TRBJ2-5	TRBV7-7	TRBD1	TGTGCTAGCAGCCCGGACAGGGGGCGAGGCGAGACCCAGTACTTC	CASSPDRGRGETQYF
-	TRBJ1-2	TRBV7-9	TRBD1	TGTGCCAGCAGCCTGGGACAGAACTATGGCTACACCTTC	CASSLGQNYGYTF
-	TRBJ1-1	TRBV18	TRBD1	TGTGCCAGCTCAGAGACAGGGGGCGCGAACACTGAAGCTTTCTTT	CASSETGGANTEAFF
-	TRBJ1-2	TRBV5-8	-	TGTGCCAGCAGCTTCGACAGAAAGGGAACCTTC	CASSFDRKGTF
-	TRBJ2-2	TRBV7-3	TRBD1	TGTGCCAGCAGCCTACAGGGACAGGGGTACGGGGAGCTGTTTTTT	CASSLQGQGYGELFF
once	TRBJ1-2	TRBV10-3	-	TGTGCCATTGGATCAGCGGGACCTAACTATGGCTACACCTTC	CAIGSAGPNYGYTF
-	TRBJ1-4	TRBV5-8	-	TGTGCCAGCAGCTTGTCGGGACAACGTAATGAAAAACTGTTTTTT	CASSLSGQRNEKLFF
-	TRBJ1-2	TRBV10-3	TRBD1	TGTGCCATCAGGTGGGACAGGGAAAACTATGGCTACACCTTC	CAIRWDRENYGYTF
-	TRBJ2-7	TRBV7-2	-	TGTGCCAGCAGCTTATTGGGGGGTTCCCTCTCCTACGAGCAGTACTTC	CASSLLGGSLSYEQYF
-	TRBJ1-1	TRBV9	TRBD1	TGTGCCAGCAGCGCGGGACAGGGTGTAAAAACTGAAGCTTTCTTT	CASSAGQGVKTEAFF
-	TRBJ2-7	TRBV7-8	-	TGTGCCAGCAGCCCCGAAACCCCCCGCTTGACAGGAGACTACGAGCAGTACTTC	CASSPETPRLTGDYEQYF
-	TRBJ2-5	TRBV10-3	TRBD2	TGTGCCATCAGTGAGTCGGGAGGGGTGGCGGAGACCCAGTACTTC	CAISESGGVAETQYF
-	TRBJ2-7	TRBV29-1	-	TGCAGCGTGAGTGAGGGATACGAGCAGTACTTC	CSVSEGYEQYF
-	TRBJ2-7	TRBV6-5	TRBD2	TGTGCCAGCAGTTACTCCCCCGGACTAGCCAGCGAGCAGTACTTC	CASSYSPGLASEQYF
once	TRBJ1-6	TRBV6-1	TRBD1	TGTGCCAGCAGTGAGGTGCAGGGGGTGACGGGGAATTCACCCCTCCACTTT	CASSEVQGVTGNSPLHF
-	TRBJ2-1	TRBV5-1	TRBD2	TGCGCCGGCAGCTTTCTCGCGGGGGGACTCTCGGGTGAGCAGTTCTTC	CAGSFLAGGLSGEQFF
-	TRBJ2-2	TRBV9	-	TGTGCCAGCAGCCCGTCCAGGAACACCGGGGAGCTGTTTTTT	CASSPSRNTGELFF
once	TRBJ1-1	TRBV6-5	TRBD1	TGTGCCAGCAGTGGCGGGACAGGGGTAACTGAAGCTTTCTTT	CASSGGTGVTEAFF
medium-sized	TRBJ2-1	TRBV6-1	TRBD1	TGTGCCAGCAGTGAGGACAGGTACAATGAGCAGTTCTTC	CASSEDRYNEQFF
-	TRBJ2-5	TRBV5-6	TRBD2	TGTGCCAGCAGCTTAGGGACTAGCCGGGAGACCCAGTACTTC	CASSLGTSRETQYF
-	TRBJ1-5	TRBV10-3	-	TGTGCCTCTTGCCAGGACAACATGGGCAATCAGCCCCAGCATTTT	CASCQDNMGNQPQHF
-	TRBJ2-4	TRBV5-6	-	TGTGCCAGCAGCTGGACTTCACAAAACATTCAGTACTTC	CASSWTSQNIQYF
-	TRBJ1-3	TRBV28	-	TGTGCCAGCAGTTTACCCCAGGTTGGCTCTGGAAACACCATATATTTT	CASSLPQVGSGNTIYF
-	TRBJ1-1	TRBV4-2	-	TGTGCCAGCAGCCATATCTCGAGGAACACTGAAGCTTTCTTT	CASSHISRNTEAFF
-	TRBJ1-1	TRBV18	-	TGTGCCAGCTCACCATCCGGGGGCACTGAAGCTTTCTTT	CASSPSGGTEAFF
once	TRBJ1-1	TRBV2	-	TGTGCCAGCAGTTGGGGGCGGTTCGGGGGGATGAACACTGAAGCTTTCTTT	CASSWGRFGGMNTEAFF
-	TRBJ1-3	TRBV6-4	-	TGTGCCAGCAGTGAGACAGGTAGCTCTGGAAACACCATATATTTT	CASSETGSSGNTIYF
once	TRBJ2-5	TRBV7-2	-	TGTGCCAGCAGCTTAGCGGTAAGCGGGTCGTCGCGGCAAGAGACCCAGTACTTC	CASSLAVSGSSRQETQYF
-	TRBJ1-3	TRBV5-1	-	TGCGCCAGCAGCTCAGTCAGTGGAAACACCATATATTTT	CASSSVSGNTIYF
-	TRBJ2-1	TRBV4-1	TRBD1	TGCGCCAGCAGCCAAGGTGGGACAGGGTCTTCCAATGAGCAGTTCTTC	CASSQGGTGSSNEQFF
-	TRBJ2-7	TRBV19	-	TGTGCCAGTAGTACCCGTCCGGGGGGCGTGATCGAGCAGTACTTC	CASSTRPGGVIEQYF
-	TRBJ1-2	TRBV9	-	TGTGCCAGCAGCGTTACCGGGACACCCACCTATGGCTACACCTTC	CASSVTGTPTYGYTF
few	TRBJ2-2	TRBV2	-	TGTGCCAGCAGTGATATCCGGGACTCCTGGGGCGGGGAGCTGTTTTTT	CASSDIRDSWGGELFF
-	TRBJ2-2	TRBV5-1	-	TGCGCCAGCAGCGGAGGGGGGGCGCTCCCCGACACCGGGGAGCTGTTTTTT	CASSGGGALPDTGELFF
-	TRBJ1-1	TRBV6-5	TRBD1	TGTGCCAGCAGTTACTCGGTACAGGGGGACACTGAAGCTTTCTTT	CASSYSVQGDTEAFF
-	TRBJ1-2	TRBV5-4	-	TGTGCCAGCAGCTTGGACAGGGCCCTTACTAACTATGGCTACACCTTC	CASSLDRALTNYGYTF
-	TRBJ1-1	TRBV10-2	-	TGCGCCAGCAGTGAAGAGATTTCTGAAGCTTTCTTT	CASSEEISEAFF
once	TRBJ1-5	TRBV7-9	-	TGTTCCAGCACCCAAGGGGGTCAGCCCCAGCATTTT	CSSTQGGQPQHF